This T cell receptor beta chain came from a study of T cell changes during pregnancy in multiple sclerosis. Germline V gene lookup returns CDR1 SEHNR and CDR2 FQNEAQ (reference sequence). Trimming removed 5 bases from V and 3 bases from J; junction bases left unmatched: 11. This CDR3 is 16 amino acids long. TCRdb keeps only in-frame clones here, not all; method: immunoSEQ multiplex PCR. The table shows fewer than 60,000 clones, with approximately 95% occurring only once. This sequence was found in a female donor with multiple sclerosis, enrolled in a pregnancy study. This specimen was CD8+ T cells from peripheral blood mononuclear cells, taken in the first trimester of pregnancy. The V gene is TRBV7-9, the J gene TRBJ2-3, with 7 bases lining up with TRBD1. Written as DNA, the CDR3 is TGTGCCAGCAGCGGTCGACAGGGTCTTACGACAGATACGCAGTATTTT. This sequence encodes CASSGRQGLTTDTQYF.